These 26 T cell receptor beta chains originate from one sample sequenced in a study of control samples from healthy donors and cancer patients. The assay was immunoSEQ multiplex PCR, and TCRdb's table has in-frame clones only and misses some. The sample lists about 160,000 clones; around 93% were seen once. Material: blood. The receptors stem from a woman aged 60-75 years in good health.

The CDR3 loop is CASSSAGGFYNEQFF. CDR3 in DNA: TGTGCCAGCAGTTCTGCGGGAGGATTCTACAATGAGCAGTTCTTC. The rearrangement joins TRBV27 to TRBJ2-1; 8 positions agree with TRBD2. Germline assignment: CDR1 MNHEY and CDR2 SMNVEV (reference sequence). The CDR3 is made up of 15 amino acids. J was trimmed by 3 bases and V by 4 bases; bases with no gene match: 5.

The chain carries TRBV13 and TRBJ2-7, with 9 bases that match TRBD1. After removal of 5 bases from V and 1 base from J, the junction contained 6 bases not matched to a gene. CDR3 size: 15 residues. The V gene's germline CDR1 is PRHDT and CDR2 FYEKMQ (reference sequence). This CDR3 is CASSPRTGASYEQYF. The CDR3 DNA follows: TGTGCCAGCAGCCCCAGGACAGGGGCATCCTACGAGCAGTACTTC.

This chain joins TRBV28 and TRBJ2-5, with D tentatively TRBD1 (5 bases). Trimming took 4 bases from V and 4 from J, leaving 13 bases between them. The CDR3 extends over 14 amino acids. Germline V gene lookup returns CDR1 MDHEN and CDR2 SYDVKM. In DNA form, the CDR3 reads TGTGCCAGCAGTTCCGGGCAGGGCCTAGAGACCCAGTACTTC. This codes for CASSSGQGLETQYF.

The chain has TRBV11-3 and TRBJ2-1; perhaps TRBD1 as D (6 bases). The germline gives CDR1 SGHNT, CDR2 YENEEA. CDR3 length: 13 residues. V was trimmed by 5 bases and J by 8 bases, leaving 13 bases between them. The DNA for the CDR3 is TGTGCCAGCAGCACCTTCACAGGGTATGAGCAGTTCTTC. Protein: CASSTFTGYEQFF.

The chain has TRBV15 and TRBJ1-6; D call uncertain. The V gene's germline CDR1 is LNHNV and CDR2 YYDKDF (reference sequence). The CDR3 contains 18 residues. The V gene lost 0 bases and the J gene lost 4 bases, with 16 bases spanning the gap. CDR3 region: CATSRDFPGIKYNSPLHF. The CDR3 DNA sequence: TGTGCCACCAGCAGAGATTTCCCGGGGATAAAGTATAATTCACCCCTCCACTTT. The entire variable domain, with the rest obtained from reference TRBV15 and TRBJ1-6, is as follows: DAMVIQNPRYQVTQFGKPVTLSCSQTLNHNVMYWYQQKSSQAPKLLFHYYDKDFNNEADTPDNFQSRRPNTSFCFLDIRSPGLGDTAMYLCATSRDFPGIKYNSPLHFGNGTRLTVT.

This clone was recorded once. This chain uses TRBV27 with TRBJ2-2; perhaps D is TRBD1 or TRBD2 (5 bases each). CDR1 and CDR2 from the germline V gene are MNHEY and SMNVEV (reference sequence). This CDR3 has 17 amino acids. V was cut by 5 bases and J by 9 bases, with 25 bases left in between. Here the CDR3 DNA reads TGTGCCAGCAGTACACCCAACCTAGGGACCCCGAACAGGGAGCTGTTTTTT. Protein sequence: CASSTPNLGTPNRELFF.

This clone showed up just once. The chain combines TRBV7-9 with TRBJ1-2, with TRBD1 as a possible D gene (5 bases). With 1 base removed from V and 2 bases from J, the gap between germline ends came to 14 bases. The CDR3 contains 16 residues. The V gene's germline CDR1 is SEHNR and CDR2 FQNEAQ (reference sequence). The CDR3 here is CASSLGGTEGNYGYTF. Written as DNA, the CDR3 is TGTGCCAGCAGCTTAGGGGGGACGGAGGGGAACTATGGCTACACCTTC. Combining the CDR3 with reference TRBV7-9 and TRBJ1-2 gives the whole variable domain DTGVSQNPRHKITKRGQNVTFRCDPISEHNRLYWYRQTLGQGPEFLTYFQNEAQLEKSRLLSDRFSAERPKGSFSTLEIQRTEQGDSAMYLCASSLGGTEGNYGYTFGSGTRLTVV.

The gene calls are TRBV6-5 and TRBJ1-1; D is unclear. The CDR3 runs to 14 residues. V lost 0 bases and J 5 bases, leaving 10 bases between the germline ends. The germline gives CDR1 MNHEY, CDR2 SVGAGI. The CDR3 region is CASSYSKGRTEAFF. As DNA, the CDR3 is TGTGCCAGCAGTTACTCGAAGGGCAGGACTGAAGCTTTCTTT.

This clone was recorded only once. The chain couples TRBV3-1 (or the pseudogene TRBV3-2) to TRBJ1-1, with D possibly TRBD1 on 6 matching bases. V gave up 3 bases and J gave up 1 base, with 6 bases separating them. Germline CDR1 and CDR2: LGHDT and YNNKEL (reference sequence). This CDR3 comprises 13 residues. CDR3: CASSQGANTEAFF. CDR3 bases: TGTGCCAGCAGCCAGGGGGCGAACACTGAAGCTTTCTTT.

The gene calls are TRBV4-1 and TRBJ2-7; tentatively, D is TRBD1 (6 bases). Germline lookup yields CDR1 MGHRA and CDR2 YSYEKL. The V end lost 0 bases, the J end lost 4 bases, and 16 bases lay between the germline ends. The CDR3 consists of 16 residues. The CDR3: CASSQDNGQKNYEQYF. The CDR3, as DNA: TGCGCCAGCAGCCAAGATAATGGACAGAAGAATTACGAGCAGTACTTC.

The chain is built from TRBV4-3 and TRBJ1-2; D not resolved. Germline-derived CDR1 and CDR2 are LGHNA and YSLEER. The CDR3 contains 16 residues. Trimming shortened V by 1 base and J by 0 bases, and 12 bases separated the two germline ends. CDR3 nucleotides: TGCGCCAGCAGCCAAGTAATCGCAGAGGCTAACTATGGCTACACCTTC. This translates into CASSQVIAEANYGYTF.

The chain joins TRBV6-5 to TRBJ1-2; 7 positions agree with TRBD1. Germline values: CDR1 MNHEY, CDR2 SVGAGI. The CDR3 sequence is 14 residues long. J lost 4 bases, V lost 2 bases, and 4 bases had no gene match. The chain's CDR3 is CASSYAYRGYGYTF. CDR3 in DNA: TGTGCCAGCAGTTACGCTTACAGGGGCTATGGCTACACCTTC.

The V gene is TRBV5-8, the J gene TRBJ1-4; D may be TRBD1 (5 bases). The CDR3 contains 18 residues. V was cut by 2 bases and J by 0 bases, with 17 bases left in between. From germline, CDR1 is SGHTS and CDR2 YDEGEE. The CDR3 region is CASSFSTASLSTNEKLFF. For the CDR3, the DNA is TGTGCCAGCAGCTTTTCGACAGCAAGCTTATCAACTAATGAAAAACTGTTTTTT.

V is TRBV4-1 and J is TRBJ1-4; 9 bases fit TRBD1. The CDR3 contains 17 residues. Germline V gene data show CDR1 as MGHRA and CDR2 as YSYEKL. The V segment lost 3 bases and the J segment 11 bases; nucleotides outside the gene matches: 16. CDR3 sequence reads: CASSHPAGQGASWKLFF. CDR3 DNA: TGCGCCAGCAGCCATCCCGCGGGACAGGGAGCTTCTTGGAAACTGTTTTTT.

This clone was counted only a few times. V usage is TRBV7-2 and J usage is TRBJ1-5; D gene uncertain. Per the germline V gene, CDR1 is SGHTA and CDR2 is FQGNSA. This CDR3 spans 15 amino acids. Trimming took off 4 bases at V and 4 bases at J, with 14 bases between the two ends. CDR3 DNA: TGTGCCAGCAGCTCATCGGTCGTAGCGAATCAGCCCCAGCATTTT. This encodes CASSSSVVANQPQHF.

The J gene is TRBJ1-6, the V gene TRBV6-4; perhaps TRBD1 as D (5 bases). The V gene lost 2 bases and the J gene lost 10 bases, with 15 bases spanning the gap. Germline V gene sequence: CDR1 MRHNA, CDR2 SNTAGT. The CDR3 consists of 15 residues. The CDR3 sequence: CASSDSWGSGSPLHF. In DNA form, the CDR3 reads TGTGCCAGCAGTGACAGTTGGGGGTCGGGCTCACCCCTCCACTTT.

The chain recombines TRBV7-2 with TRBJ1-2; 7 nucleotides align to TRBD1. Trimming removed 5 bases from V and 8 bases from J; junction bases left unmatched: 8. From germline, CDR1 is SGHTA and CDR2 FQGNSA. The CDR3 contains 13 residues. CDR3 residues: CASSRDSPEGYTF. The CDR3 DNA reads TGTGCCAGCAGCCGGGACAGTCCCGAGGGCTACACCTTC.

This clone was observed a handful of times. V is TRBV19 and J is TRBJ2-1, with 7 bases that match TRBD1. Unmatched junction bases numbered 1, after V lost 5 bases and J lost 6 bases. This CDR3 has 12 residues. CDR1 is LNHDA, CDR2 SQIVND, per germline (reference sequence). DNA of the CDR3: TGTGCCAGTAGTCCAGGGGGCAATGAGCAGTTCTTC. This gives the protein CASSPGGNEQFF.

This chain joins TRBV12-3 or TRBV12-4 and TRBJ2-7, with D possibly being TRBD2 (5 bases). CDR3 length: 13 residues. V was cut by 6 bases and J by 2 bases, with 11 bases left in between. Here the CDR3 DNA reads TGTGCCAGCAGCCCGGCCGGGACCTACGAGCAGTACTTC. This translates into CASSPAGTYEQYF.

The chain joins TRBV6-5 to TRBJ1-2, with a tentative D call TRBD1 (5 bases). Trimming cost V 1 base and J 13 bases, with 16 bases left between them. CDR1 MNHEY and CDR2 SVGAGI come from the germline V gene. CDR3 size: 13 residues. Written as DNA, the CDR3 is TGTGCCAGCAGTTACTTACAAGGGGCCCCCCCCACCTTC. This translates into CASSYLQGAPPTF.

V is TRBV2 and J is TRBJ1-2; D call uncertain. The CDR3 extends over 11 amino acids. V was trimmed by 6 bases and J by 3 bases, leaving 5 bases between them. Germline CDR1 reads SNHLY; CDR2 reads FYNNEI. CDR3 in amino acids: CASRRDYGYTF. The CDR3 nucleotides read TGTGCCAGCAGGAGGGACTATGGCTACACCTTC. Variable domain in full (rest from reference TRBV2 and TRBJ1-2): EPEVTQTPSHQVTQMGQEVILRCVPISNHLYFYWYRQILGQKVEFLVSFYNNEISEKSEIFDDQFSVERPDGSNFTLKIRSTKLEDSAMYFCASRRDYGYTFGSGTRLTVV.

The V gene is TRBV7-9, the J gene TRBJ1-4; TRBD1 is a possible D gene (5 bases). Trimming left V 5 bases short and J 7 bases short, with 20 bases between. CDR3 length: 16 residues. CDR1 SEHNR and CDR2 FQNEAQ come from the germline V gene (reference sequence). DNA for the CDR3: TGTGCCAGCAGCCCTGACAGTTCCTTGTTGGGTGAAAAACTGTTTTTT. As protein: CASSPDSSLLGEKLFF.

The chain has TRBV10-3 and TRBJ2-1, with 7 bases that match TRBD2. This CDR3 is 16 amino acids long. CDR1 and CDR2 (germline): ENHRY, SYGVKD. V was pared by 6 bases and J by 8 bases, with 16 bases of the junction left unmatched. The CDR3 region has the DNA TGTGCCATCAGAGGATCACAGCGGGGAATGGGCGATGAGCAGTTCTTC. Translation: CAIRGSQRGMGDEQFF.

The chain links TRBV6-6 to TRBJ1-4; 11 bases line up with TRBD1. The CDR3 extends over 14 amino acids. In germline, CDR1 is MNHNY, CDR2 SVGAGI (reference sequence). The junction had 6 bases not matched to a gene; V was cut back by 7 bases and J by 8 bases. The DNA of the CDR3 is TGTGCCAGCATAACCGGGACAGGGGGGGAAAAACTGTTTTTT. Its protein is CASITGTGGEKLFF.

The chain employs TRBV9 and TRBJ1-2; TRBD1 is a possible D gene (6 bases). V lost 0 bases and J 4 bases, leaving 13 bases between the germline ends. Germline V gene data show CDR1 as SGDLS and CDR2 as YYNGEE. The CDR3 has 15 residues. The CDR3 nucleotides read TGTGCCAGCAGCGTAGAACGGAGGGGGGGCTATGGCTACACCTTC. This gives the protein CASSVERRGGYGYTF.

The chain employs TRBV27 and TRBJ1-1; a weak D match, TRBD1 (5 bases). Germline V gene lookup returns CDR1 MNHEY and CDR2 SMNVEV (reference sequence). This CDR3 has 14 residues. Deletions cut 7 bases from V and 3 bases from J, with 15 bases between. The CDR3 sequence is CASTPRGGDTEAFF. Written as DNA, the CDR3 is TGTGCCAGCACCCCTCGGGGAGGGGACACTGAAGCTTTCTTT.